This TCR beta chain is drawn from a study of breast tumors, draining lymph nodes, adjacent tissues. Findings of the study overall: Tumor TCR diversity was below lymph nodes but above nontumor tissue. The lymph node origin of tumor T cells was framed as consistent with a hypothesis, not demonstrated. Compared with basal-like, luminal-like tumors shared significantly more repertoire with nontumor tissue.

TCRdb re-analysed the multiplex PCR reads in MiXCR, keeping a single row per CDR3 protein. The data show some 97,000 distinct CDR3 sequences, about 20% seen once. Trimming removed 6 bases at V and 5 bases at J, with 16 bases between. The CDR3 consists of 14 residues. CDR1 and CDR2 from the germline V gene are LNHDA and SQIVND (reference sequence). Axillary draining lymph nodes of breast cancer patients supplied the node samples. Of note for this clonotype: What it binds is not known. A much larger clone differs from this one at a single base, so this may be a read error.

This TCR derives from a female donor with breast cancer. Some clones in this sample may be carry-over from other donors' samples. Input material: axillary lymph node tissue. The chain is built from TRBV19 and TRBJ2-5; D gene ambiguous. CDR3 residues: CASRADPVRETQYF. The CDR3 DNA follows: TGTGCCAGTAGGGCGGACCCAGTCAGGGAGACCCAGTACTTC.